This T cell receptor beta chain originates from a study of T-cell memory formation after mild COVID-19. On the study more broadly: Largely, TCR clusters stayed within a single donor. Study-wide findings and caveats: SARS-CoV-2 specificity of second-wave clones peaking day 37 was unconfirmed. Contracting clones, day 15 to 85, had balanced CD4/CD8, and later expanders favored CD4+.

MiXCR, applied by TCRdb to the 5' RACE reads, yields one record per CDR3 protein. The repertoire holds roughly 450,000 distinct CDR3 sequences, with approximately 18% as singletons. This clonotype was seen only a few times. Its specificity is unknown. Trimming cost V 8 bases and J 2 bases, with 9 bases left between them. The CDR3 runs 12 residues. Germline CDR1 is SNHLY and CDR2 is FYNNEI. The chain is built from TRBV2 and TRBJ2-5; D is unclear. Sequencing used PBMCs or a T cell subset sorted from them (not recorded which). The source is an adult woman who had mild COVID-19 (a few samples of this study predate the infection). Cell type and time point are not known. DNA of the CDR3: TGTGCCAGCGGTATAACGCAAGAGACCCAGTACTTC. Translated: CASGITQETQYF.